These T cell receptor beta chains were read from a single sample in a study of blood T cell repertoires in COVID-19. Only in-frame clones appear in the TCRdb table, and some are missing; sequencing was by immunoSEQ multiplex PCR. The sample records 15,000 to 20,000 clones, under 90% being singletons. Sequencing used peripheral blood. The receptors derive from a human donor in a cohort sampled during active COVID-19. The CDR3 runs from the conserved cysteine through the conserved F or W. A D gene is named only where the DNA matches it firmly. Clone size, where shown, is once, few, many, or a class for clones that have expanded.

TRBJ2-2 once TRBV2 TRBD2 TGTGCCAGCAGTGAAGCGCTATATGCGGGAGTTTCCGCCGGGGAGCTGTTTTTT CASSEALYAGVSAGELFF
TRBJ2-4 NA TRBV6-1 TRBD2 TGTGCCAGCAGTGAATTTGCGGGAGGGCCGGAAAACATTCAGTACTTC CASSEFAGGPENIQYF
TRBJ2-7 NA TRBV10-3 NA TGTGCCATCCTCTCGGGGAACTACGAGCAGTACTTC CAILSGNYEQYF
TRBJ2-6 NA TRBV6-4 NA TGTGCCAGCTCTAGGGGCTCTGGGGCCAACGTCCTGACTTTC CASSRGSGANVLTF
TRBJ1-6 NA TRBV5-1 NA TGCGCCAGCAGCGGGCAGGGTAGTAATTCACCCCTCCACTTT CASSGQGSNSPLHF
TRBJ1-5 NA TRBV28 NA TGTGCCAGCAGTTCGACAGTACTGAATCAGCCCCAGCATTTT CASSSTVLNQPQHF
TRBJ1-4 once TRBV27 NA TGTGCCAGCAGCCTTGCAACTAATGAAAAACTGTTTTTT CASSLATNEKLFF
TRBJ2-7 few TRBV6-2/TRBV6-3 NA TGTGCCAGCAACCCATCTCGGGAGCCGTACGAGCAGTACTTC CASNPSREPYEQYF
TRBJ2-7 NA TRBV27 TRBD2 TGTGCCAGCAGTTTAGGTTGGTTAGCGGGAGGGAAAAACGAGCAGTACTTC CASSLGWLAGGKNEQYF
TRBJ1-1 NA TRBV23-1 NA TGCGCCAGCAGTCAGTCCCATCCTGGAGTGAACACTGAAGCTTTCTTT CASSQSHPGVNTEAFF
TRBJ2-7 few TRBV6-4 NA TGTGCCAGCAGTGACTCAGCCCTGCCCAAGCCAACCAAACAGTACGAGCAGTACTTC CASSDSALPKPTKQYEQYF
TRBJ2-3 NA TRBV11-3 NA TGTGCCAGCAGCTTACGGGGGGCGGGAGATACGCAGTATTTT CASSLRGAGDTQYF
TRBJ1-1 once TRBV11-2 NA TGTGCCAGCAGCTTAGACAGGATGAACACTGAAGCTTTCTTT CASSLDRMNTEAFF
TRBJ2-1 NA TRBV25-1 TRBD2 TGTGCCAGCACTCACACTAGCGGGAGCCTACAATTCCACAATGAGCAGTTCTTC CASTHTSGSLQFHNEQFF
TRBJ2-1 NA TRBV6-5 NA TGTGCCAGCAGTATGTTAGCGGAGAACTACAATGAGCAGTTCTTC CASSMLAENYNEQFF
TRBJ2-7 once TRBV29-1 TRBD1 TGCAGCGTTCGAGGCGAGGGACAGGGGAGGATATACGAGCAGTACTTC CSVRGEGQGRIYEQYF
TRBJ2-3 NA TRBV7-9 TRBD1 TGTGCCAGCAACCTCGGACAGGGTTCCACAGATACGCAGTATTTT CASNLGQGSTDTQYF
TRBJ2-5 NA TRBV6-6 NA TGTGCCAGCGAGGGATCAGGGGAGGGGAGAGAGACCCAGTACTTC CASEGSGEGRETQYF
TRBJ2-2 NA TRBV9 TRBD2 TGTGCCAGCAGCGTAGGGGAGGGCGGGGAGCTGTTTTTT CASSVGEGGELFF
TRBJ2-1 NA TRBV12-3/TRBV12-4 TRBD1 TGTGCCAGCAACCCGACAGGGGGCATTGTGTTCTTC CASNPTGGIVFF
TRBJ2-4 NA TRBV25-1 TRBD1 TGTGCCAGCAGTGAACCGGGACAGGGCTCGGTCAAAAACATTCAGTACTTC CASSEPGQGSVKNIQYF
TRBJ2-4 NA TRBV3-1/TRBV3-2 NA TGTGCCAGCAGCCAAGATAGCGGACTAGCCAAAAACATTCAGTACTTC CASSQDSGLAKNIQYF
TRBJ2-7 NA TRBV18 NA TGTGCCAGCTCACCACCTTCGGGGGGCTGGGTAGGCGAGCAGTACTTC CASSPPSGGWVGEQYF
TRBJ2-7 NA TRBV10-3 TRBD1 TGTGCCATCAGTGAGTCTGGCAGGGGGCTGGACGAGCAGTACTTC CAISESGRGLDEQYF
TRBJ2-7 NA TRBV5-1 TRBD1 TGCGCCAGTTCCCAGGGGGCAGGGAACGAGCAGTACTTC CASSQGAGNEQYF
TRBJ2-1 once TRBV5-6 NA TGTGCCAGCAGCTTGGCTGACTCTTACAATGAGCAGTTCTTC CASSLADSYNEQFF
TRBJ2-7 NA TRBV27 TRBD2 TGTGCCAGCAGACCGGGACTAGATCCGTACGAGCAGTACTTC CASRPGLDPYEQYF
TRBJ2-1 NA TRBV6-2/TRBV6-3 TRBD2 TGTGCCAGCAGTTACCCCCTAGCGGTACACAATGAGCAGTTCTTC CASSYPLAVHNEQFF
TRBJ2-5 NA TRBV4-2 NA TGTGCCAGCAGCCAAGATCTGGCGGGGCAAGAGACCCAGTACTTC CASSQDLAGQETQYF
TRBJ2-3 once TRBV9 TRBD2 TGTGCCAGCAGCGAACAGAGCGGGAGGGGGACAGATACGCAGTATTTT CASSEQSGRGTDTQYF
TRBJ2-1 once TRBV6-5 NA TGTGCCAGCAGGGGGACTGGGGGGTACAATGAGCAGTTCTTC CASRGTGGYNEQFF
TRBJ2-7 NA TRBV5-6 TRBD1 TGTGCCAGCAGCAGGGCCCGGGACAGGGCCTCCTACGAGCAGTACTTC CASSRARDRASYEQYF
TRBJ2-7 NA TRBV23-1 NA TGCGCCAGCATTCACGGAGGGGATCGCGAGCAGTACTTC CASIHGGDREQYF
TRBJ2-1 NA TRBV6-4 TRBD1 TGTGCCAGCAGTGACTACCCAGACAGGGCTAATGAGCAGTTCTTC CASSDYPDRANEQFF
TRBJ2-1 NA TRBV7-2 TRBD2 TGTGCCAGCAGCTTAGTGCTAGCGGGAGGAGCAGATGAGCAGTTCTTC CASSLVLAGGADEQFF
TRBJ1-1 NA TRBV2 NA TGTGCCAGCATTTCTGGACAGAGGTCTGAAGCTTTCTTT CASISGQRSEAFF
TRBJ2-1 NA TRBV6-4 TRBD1 TGTGCCAGCAGCGACATCCCGGGACAGGGAGGGGATGAGCAGTTCTTC CASSDIPGQGGDEQFF
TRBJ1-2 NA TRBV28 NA TGTGCCAGCGGTACGGACTTCTATGGCTACACCTTC CASGTDFYGYTF
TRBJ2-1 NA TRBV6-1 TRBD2 TGTGCCAGCAGTGAAGGGGCGGGGGAACCCAATGAGCAGTTCTTC CASSEGAGEPNEQFF
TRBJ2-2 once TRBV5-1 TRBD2 TGCGCCAGCAGCTCCTCAAGCAGCGGGATCACCGGGGAGCTGTTTTTT CASSSSSSGITGELFF
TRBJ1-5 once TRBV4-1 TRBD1 TGCGCCAGCAGCCAGTCACCTGGACAGGGGGCAAGCAATCAGCCCCAGCATTTT CASSQSPGQGASNQPQHF